These 7 T cell receptor beta chains originate from one sample sequenced in a study of human T cells and chemical hapten exposure. MiXCR, run by TCRdb on the RACE reads, gives a single entry per CDR3 protein. The profile shows more than 95,000 distinct CDR3 sequences, 9.5% to 13% of them singletons. Time point given: patch test 1, 2 weeks after DPC sensitization. Treatment meaning: therapeutic diphenylcyclopropenone sensitization with weekly scalp DPC. The source material was whole blood, sampled in connection with sensitization to the hapten diphenylcyclopropenone (DPC). Receptors were obtained from a woman aged 45-65 years with alopecia areata. Some clones in this sample may be carry-over from other donors' samples.

This sequence joins TRBV6-4 and TRBJ1-3; no firm D call. Germline loops: CDR1 MRHNA, CDR2 SNTAGT. This CDR3 has 16 amino acids. V dropped 0 bases and J dropped 0 bases, with 9 bases sitting between them. The CDR3 region has the DNA TGTGCCAGCAGTGACTCGCGCGTTAGCTCTGGAAACACCATATATTTT. Protein product: CASSDSRVSSGNTIYF.

The chain employs TRBV12-3 or TRBV12-4 and TRBJ2-1, with a weak D call TRBD2 (6 bases). V lost 6 bases to trimming and J lost 7 bases, with 16 bases between them. The CDR3 is made up of 14 amino acids. The CDR3 loop is CASSVPATRNEQFF. DNA of the CDR3: TGTGCCAGCAGCGTCCCCGCGACTAGAAATGAGCAGTTCTTC.

The chain recombines TRBV7-2 with TRBJ2-7, with D tentatively TRBD2 (5 bases). Germline V gene data show CDR1 as SGHTA and CDR2 as FQGNSA. CDR3 length: 14 amino acids. Trimming cost V 1 base and J 7 bases, with 14 bases left between them. The CDR3 is CASSLGEGASEQYF. The CDR3 bases are TGTGCCAGCAGCTTAGGCGAGGGAGCTTCGGAGCAGTACTTC.

This clonotype was found a few times. V and J are TRBV5-6 and TRBJ2-3; 11 nucleotides align to TRBD2. The V gene's germline CDR1 is SGHDT and CDR2 YYEEEE. The J segment lost 7 bases and the V segment lost 4 bases, leaving 5 bases of the junction unmatched. This CDR3 has 14 residues. CDR3 DNA sequence: TGTGCCAGCAGCGATACTAGCGGGAGCAATACGCAGTATTTT. Its translation is CASSDTSGSNTQYF.

The chain links TRBV5-6 to TRBJ1-5; D perhaps matches TRBD1 (5 bases). V was pared by 0 bases and J by 3 bases, with 10 bases between. In germline, CDR1 is SGHDT, CDR2 YYEEEE. CDR3 length: 15 amino acids. CDR3 sequence (DNA): TGTGCCAGCAGCTTGGGACAGCGGATCAATCAGCCCCAGCATTTT. Protein: CASSLGQRINQPQHF.

The rearrangement uses TRBV5-1 and TRBJ2-7; the D is unclear. The CDR3 totals 14 residues. The germline V and J ends were trimmed by 3 bases and 9 bases, with 19 bases remaining between them. Per germline, CDR1 SGHRS and CDR2 YFSETQ. CDR3 sequence (DNA): TGCGCCAGCAGCTCCGAAGGCAACGCTGTGGGGCAGTACTTC. Its protein product is CASSSEGNAVGQYF.

This clonotype was picked up a small number of times. V and J are TRBV18 and TRBJ2-2; maybe TRBD1 (5 bases). CDR3 length equals 14 residues. The germline V gene encodes CDR1 KGHSH and CDR2 LQKENI. V lost 3 bases and J 2 bases, leaving 7 bases between the germline ends. Here the CDR3 reads CASSPGANTGELFF. The CDR3 DNA is TGTGCCAGCTCACCTGGGGCCAACACCGGGGAGCTGTTTTTT.